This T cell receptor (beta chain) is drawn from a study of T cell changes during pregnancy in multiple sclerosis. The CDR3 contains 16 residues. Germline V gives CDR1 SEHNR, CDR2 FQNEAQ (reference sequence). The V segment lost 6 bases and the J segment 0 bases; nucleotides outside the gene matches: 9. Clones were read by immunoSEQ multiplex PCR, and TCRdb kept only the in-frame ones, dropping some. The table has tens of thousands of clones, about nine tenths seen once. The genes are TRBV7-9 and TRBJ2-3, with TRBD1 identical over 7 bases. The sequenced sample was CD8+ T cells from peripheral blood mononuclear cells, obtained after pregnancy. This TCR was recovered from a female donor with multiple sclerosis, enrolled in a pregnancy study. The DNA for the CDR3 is TGTGCCAGCAGGAACTCTCAGGGGGAGAGCACAGATACGCAGTATTTT. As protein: CASRNSQGESTDTQYF.